Below, 17 T cell receptor beta chains from the same sample are listed, as sequenced in a study of T cell responses to AZD1222 COVID-19 vaccine. Generated by immunoSEQ multiplex PCR, the TCRdb table keeps only in-frame clones and is missing some. The data show under 120,000 clones, roughly 90% seen once. This material consisted of peripheral blood, taken on day 0 of AZD1222 vaccination. These receptors came from an adult in good health.

The chain is built from TRBV28 and TRBJ1-5, with a tentative D call TRBD1 (6 bases). In germline, CDR1 is MDHEN, CDR2 SYDVKM. V lost 3 bases and J 3 bases, leaving 9 bases between the germline ends. The CDR3 extends over 14 amino acids. This chain's CDR3 is CASSLDSPNQPQHF. CDR3 DNA: TGTGCCAGCAGTTTGGACAGCCCCAATCAGCCCCAGCATTTT.

J is TRBJ1-5 and V is TRBV9, with 9 bases matching TRBD1. Per the germline V gene, CDR1 is SGDLS and CDR2 is YYNGEE. The CDR3 has 15 residues. The V and J ends lost 3 bases and 4 bases, in that order; junction bases with no gene match: 5. CDR3 amino acids: CASSDGTGRNQPQHF. CDR3 DNA: TGTGCCAGCAGCGATGGGACAGGGCGTAATCAGCCCCAGCATTTT.

The rearrangement uses TRBV24-1 and TRBJ2-7; tentatively, D is TRBD1 (5 bases). The CDR3 extends over 14 amino acids. Germline V gene data show CDR1 as KGHDR and CDR2 as SFDVKD. Trimming cost V 2 bases and J 6 bases, with 13 bases left between them. The CDR3, as DNA: TGTGCCACCAGTGATTCAACAGGACATAGCGAGCAGTACTTC. Its protein product is CATSDSTGHSEQYF.

This chain connects TRBV4-1 to TRBJ1-4, with unresolved D. V lost 3 bases, J lost 4 bases, and 12 bases lay in between. The CDR3 length is 15 residues. Germline V gene data show CDR1 as MGHRA and CDR2 as YSYEKL. The CDR3 sequence: CASSQEGYGNEKLFF. The CDR3 nucleotides are TGCGCCAGCAGCCAGGAGGGTTATGGTAATGAAAAACTGTTTTTT.

This clone was seen just once. V is TRBV19 and J is TRBJ2-4, with D possibly matching TRBD1 (5 bases). This CDR3 region has 13 residues. CDR1 is LNHDA and CDR2 is SQIVND in the germline V gene (reference sequence). V lost 3 bases to trimming and J lost 8 bases, with 11 bases between them. CDR3 sequence reads: CASSIQGIDIQYF. DNA for the CDR3: TGTGCCAGTAGTATTCAGGGAATTGACATTCAGTACTTC.

The V and J genes are TRBV6-4 and TRBJ1-6; 7 bases are a match to TRBD1. Germline loops: CDR1 MRHNA, CDR2 SNTAGT. The CDR3 is 13 amino acids. V shed 2 bases, J shed 9 bases, and the junction held 1 base outside the gene matches. Here the CDR3 reads CASSDTGVSPLHF. In DNA, the CDR3 is TGTGCCAGCAGTGACACAGGGGTTTCACCCCTCCACTTT.

The chain recombines TRBV6-5 with TRBJ1-5; the match to TRBD1 covers 7 bases. Germline V gene sequence: CDR1 MNHEY, CDR2 SVGAGI. CDR3 length: 15 residues. With 5 bases clipped from V and 0 bases from J, the junction kept 4 bases outside the gene matches. As DNA, the CDR3 is TGTGCCAGCAGTCGCAGGGGGTATAGCAATCAGCCCCAGCATTTT. Translating gives CASSRRGYSNQPQHF.

V gene TRBV27 combines with J gene TRBJ2-6; no reliable D call. Germline CDR1 and CDR2: MNHEY and SMNVEV (reference sequence). This CDR3 is 13 amino acids long. V dropped 3 bases and J dropped 4 bases, with 4 bases sitting between them. The CDR3 region has the DNA TGTGCCAGCAGTTTTTCAGGGGCCAACGTCCTGACTTTC. The encoded protein is CASSFSGANVLTF.

This clone was observed once. V usage is TRBV18 and J usage is TRBJ1-2; 9 nucleotides line up with TRBD1. The CDR3 totals 16 residues. Germline V lookup: CDR1 KGHSH, CDR2 LQKENI. Unmatched junction bases numbered 10, after V lost 2 bases and J lost 6 bases. The CDR3 protein is CASSPVEETGGDGYTF. Written as DNA, the CDR3 is TGTGCCAGCTCACCAGTTGAGGAGACAGGGGGTGATGGCTACACCTTC.

The chain recombines TRBV19 with TRBJ2-1, with TRBD1 matching 7 bases. The CDR3 is made up of 13 amino acids. J was trimmed by 7 bases and V by 3 bases; bases with no gene match: 3. Germline CDR1 LNHDA, CDR2 SQIVND (reference sequence). For the CDR3, the DNA is TGTGCCAGTAGTATTGACAGGGAAAATGAGCAGTTCTTC. This gives the protein CASSIDRENEQFF.

The chain carries TRBV6-5 and TRBJ2-6; D not certain. The CDR3 is 13 amino acids. V dropped 6 bases and J dropped 0 bases, with 3 bases sitting between them. Germline loops: CDR1 MNHEY, CDR2 SVGAGI. This CDR3 is CASRASGANVLTF. CDR3 DNA sequence: TGTGCCAGCAGAGCCTCTGGGGCCAACGTCCTGACTTTC.

This clone appeared once. V and J are TRBV15 and TRBJ1-5; D is ambiguous. Germline values: CDR1 LNHNV, CDR2 YYDKDF (reference sequence). V gave up 5 bases and J gave up 2 bases, with 10 bases separating them. This CDR3 is 14 amino acids long. CDR3 residues: CATSRLRGNQPQHF. The CDR3 DNA reads TGTGCCACCAGCCGCCTACGGGGCAATCAGCCCCAGCATTTT.

The V call is TRBV10-3, the J call TRBJ2-5; 11 bases are a match to TRBD1. Trimming removed 10 bases from V and 4 bases from J; junction bases left unmatched: 11. The CDR3 totals 15 residues. Germline-derived CDR1 and CDR2 are ENHRY and SYGVKD. The CDR3 is CATHSSDRGPETQYF. CDR3 bases: TGTGCCACCCACTCCTCGGACAGGGGGCCAGAGACCCAGTACTTC.

Points on this clone: Other DNA sequences in the same sample also yield this CDR3. The chain has TRBV7-3 and TRBJ1-1; D call uncertain. Trimming pared 3 bases from V and 2 bases from J, leaving 7 bases between. Germline V lookup: CDR1 SGHTA, CDR2 FQGTGA. This CDR3 comprises 13 residues. CDR3 sequence (DNA): TGTGCCAGCAGCTTCGGAGGAAACACTGAAGCTTTCTTT. It yields the protein CASSFGGNTEAFF. Combining the CDR3 with reference TRBV7-3 and TRBJ1-1 gives the whole variable domain GAGVSQTPSNKVTEKGKYVELRCDPISGHTALYWYRQSLGQGPEFLIYFQGTGAADDSGLPNDRFFAVRPEGSVSTLKIQRTERGDSAVYLCASSFGGNTEAFFGQGTRLTVV.

V usage is TRBV5-1 and J usage is TRBJ1-2; D gene unclear. CDR1 is SGHRS, CDR2 YFSETQ, per germline. Trimming pared 0 bases from V and 4 bases from J, leaving 10 bases between. There are 14 residues in the CDR3. The CDR3 protein is CASSLETVSYGYTF. For the CDR3, the DNA is TGCGCCAGCAGCTTGGAAACAGTTAGCTATGGCTACACCTTC.

This sequence joins TRBV13 and TRBJ2-1; no clear D. CDR1 and CDR2 (germline): PRHDT, FYEKMQ (reference sequence). Trimming cost V 5 bases and J 7 bases, with 9 bases left between them. This CDR3 has 12 amino acids. The CDR3 sequence is CASSHGGNEQFF. Written as DNA, the CDR3 is TGTGCCAGCAGCCACGGTGGGAATGAGCAGTTCTTC.

The genes are TRBV10-3 and TRBJ2-7, with TRBD2 matching over 12 bases. V lost 5 bases, J lost 5 bases, and 10 bases stayed unmatched. Germline-derived CDR1 and CDR2 are ENHRY and SYGVKD. The CDR3 is made up of 16 amino acids. CDR3 DNA: TGTGCCATCAGTTCTCTCCGGACTAGCGGGGATGACGAGCAGTACTTC. Translating gives CAISSLRTSGDDEQYF.